The sequence of this T cell receptor beta chain was determined in a study of blood T cell repertoires in COVID-19. For the study at large: Acute and convalescent COVID-19 samples came from the United States, Italy and Spain. T cells, B-cell-depleted T cells, or PBMCs provided the cDNA or gDNA that served as material.

Trimming stripped 2 bases from V and 1 base from J, with 6 bases between. From germline, CDR1 is SNHLY and CDR2 FYNNEI. The CDR3 loop spans 14 amino acids. In the authors' workflow: Reference gene primer amplification gave nucleated cell count estimates. Using immunoSEQ multiplex PCR, the repertoire was profiled, and TCRdb retains in-frame clones only, with some absent. V and J calls and clone size are those listed in that table; D and trimming were worked out from the DNA. The repertoire holds more than 7,500 clones, with about 91% as singletons. The clonotype comes from a woman between 50 and 59 years old with active COVID-19. The sample comprised peripheral blood. V and J are TRBV2 and TRBJ1-5; D possibly corresponds to TRBD1 (5 bases). The CDR3 nucleotides are TGTGCCAGCAGTGAATGGACAAGCAATCAGCCCCAGCATTTT. Protein product: CASSEWTSNQPQHF.